Listed below are T cell receptor beta chains from one sample, sequenced in a study of control samples from healthy donors and cancer patients. The table came from immunoSEQ multiplex PCR; TCRdb's copy has only in-frame clones and leaves some out. The table has 70,000 to 80,000 clones, about 80% seen once. The sequenced sample was blood. These receptors were taken from a man in his fifties or sixties in good health. The CDR3 runs from the conserved cysteine through the conserved F or W. A D gene is named only where the DNA matches it firmly. Some rows mark clone size as missing; the rest say once, few, many or name a class of expanded clone.

d_call clone_size j_call v_call cdr3_length cdr3_aa cdr3_nt
- - TRBJ2-4 TRBV23-1 13 CASSPTGWCIQYF TGCGCCAGCAGTCCCACAGGGTGGTGCATTCAGTACTTC
- - TRBJ2-7 TRBV5-8 15 CASSPWGVRSYEQYF TGTGCCAGCAGCCCCTGGGGAGTACGCTCCTACGAGCAGTACTTC
TRBD2 - TRBJ2-5 TRBV3-1/TRBV3-2 17 CASSQAGLAGGPETQYF TGTGCCAGCAGCCAAGCCGGACTAGCGGGAGGGCCAGAGACCCAGTACTTC
- - TRBJ2-3 TRBV6-5 15 CASRDTGGSTDTQYF TGTGCCAGCAGGGATACAGGAGGTAGCACAGATACGCAGTATTTT
- once TRBJ1-2 TRBV15 12 CATSRPNYGYTF TGTGCCACCAGCAGACCCAACTATGGCTACACCTTC
- - TRBJ1-5 TRBV9 20 CASSVRAPTPPPDSNQPQHF TGTGCCAGCAGCGTACGGGCACCTACCCCCCCTCCTGATAGCAATCAGCCCCAGCATTTT
TRBD2 - TRBJ2-7 TRBV9 15 CASSVELAGVGEQYF TGTGCCAGCAGCGTAGAACTAGCGGGAGTCGGCGAGCAGTACTTC
- - TRBJ2-7 TRBV5-1 14 CASSLIGVPYEQYF TGCGCCAGCAGCTTGATCGGGGTGCCCTACGAGCAGTACTTC
- - TRBJ2-2 TRBV3-1/TRBV3-2 14 CAGSQVSLVGELFF TGTGCCGGCAGCCAAGTATCCCTAGTAGGGGAGCTGTTTTTT
- - TRBJ1-1 TRBV19 16 CASSIRGPGGHTEAFF TGTGCCAGTAGTATCAGGGGACCCGGGGGCCACACTGAAGCTTTCTTT
TRBD2 - TRBJ2-2 TRBV10-3 19 CAISASTGLAGGGTGELFF TGTGCCATCAGTGCGTCGACGGGACTAGCGGGAGGTGGCACCGGGGAGCTGTTTTTT
- - TRBJ1-4 TRBV29-1 13 CSVEGRSNEKLFF TGCAGCGTTGAGGGACGGTCTAATGAAAAACTGTTTTTT
- - TRBJ2-3 TRBV11-3 12 CASSRGADTQYF TGTGCCAGCAGCCGAGGTGCGGATACGCAGTATTTT
TRBD2 once TRBJ2-1 TRBV5-1 15 CASSLEREVYNEQFF TGCGCCAGCAGCTTAGAGCGGGAGGTATACAATGAGCAGTTCTTC
TRBD1 - TRBJ1-1 TRBV7-3 13 CASSEDRDTEAFF TGTGCCAGCAGCGAAGACAGGGACACTGAAGCTTTCTTT
- - TRBJ2-7 TRBV11-3 13 CASSKAGPYEQYF TGTGCCAGCAGCAAAGCGGGCCCCTACGAGCAGTACTTC
TRBD1 - TRBJ2-7 TRBV5-6 16 CASSLVTGGVGHEQYF TGTGCCAGCAGCTTAGTGACAGGGGGCGTCGGGCACGAGCAGTACTTC
- few TRBJ1-4 TRBV5-4 14 CASSQGGTNEKLFF TGTGCCAGCAGCCAGGGTGGGACTAATGAAAAACTGTTTTTT
- - TRBJ1-5 TRBV5-4 14 CASSLDASNQPQHF TGTGCCAGCAGCTTGGATGCGAGCAATCAGCCCCAGCATTTT
- once TRBJ1-4 TRBV13 17 CASSSRAGTTLGEKLFF TGTGCCAGCAGCTCAAGGGCCGGGACAACCTTAGGCGAAAAACTGTTTTTT
- - TRBJ1-3 TRBV28 14 CASSSSGSGNTIYF TGTGCCAGCTCATCCAGCGGGTCTGGAAACACCATATATTTT
TRBD1 - TRBJ2-7 TRBV30 15 CAWSVPWDSPYEQYF TGTGCCTGGAGTGTACCTTGGGACAGTCCCTACGAGCAGTACTTC
- - TRBJ2-3 TRBV6-6 13 CASSYEGTDTQYF TGTGCCAGCAGTTACGAGGGCACAGATACGCAGTATTTT
TRBD2 - TRBJ2-2 TRBV18 16 CASSPIASGSTGELFF TGTGCCAGCTCACCAATTGCTAGCGGGAGCACCGGGGAGCTGTTTTTT
- - TRBJ2-1 TRBV19 15 CASSMKRRNYNEQFF TGTGCCAGTAGTATGAAGAGACGGAACTACAATGAGCAGTTCTTC
TRBD2 once TRBJ2-3 TRBV7-3 15 CASSLLGGNTDTQYF TGTGCCAGCAGTTTACTGGGAGGGAACACAGATACGCAGTATTTT
- - TRBJ1-6 TRBV19 15 CASSTGETYNSPLHF TGTGCCAGTAGTACCGGAGAGACTTATAATTCACCCCTCCACTTT
- - TRBJ2-7 TRBV2 14 CASRAGHGSYEQYF TGTGCCAGCAGGGCGGGACACGGGTCCTACGAGCAGTACTTC
- - TRBJ1-3 TRBV18 17 CASSLNGGRNSGNTIYF TGTGCCAGCTCACTCAATGGGGGCAGGAACTCTGGAAACACCATATATTTT
- - TRBJ2-3 TRBV7-2 14 CASSLEWGRDTQYF TGTGCCAGCAGCTTAGAGTGGGGGCGCGATACGCAGTATTTT
TRBD1 - TRBJ2-1 TRBV18 13 CASSRQGAAEQFF TGTGCCAGCTCCCGACAGGGGGCGGCTGAGCAGTTCTTC
- - TRBJ2-5 TRBV29-1 14 CSVEDPPGVETQYF TGCAGCGTTGAAGATCCCCCGGGAGTGGAGACCCAGTACTTC
- - TRBJ2-2 TRBV12-5 17 CASGSRVWQDNTGELFF TGTGCTAGTGGTTCCCGGGTCTGGCAGGATAACACCGGGGAGCTGTTTTTT
TRBD1 - TRBJ1-6 TRBV4-3 18 CASSHARSGGRINSPLHF TGCGCCAGCAGCCATGCGAGATCAGGGGGCCGAATTAATTCACCCCTCCACTTT
- - TRBJ2-1 TRBV4-1 17 CASSQDIGGARYNEQFF TGCGCCAGCAGCCAAGATATAGGCGGGGCTAGGTACAATGAGCAGTTCTTC
- - TRBJ2-5 TRBV18 13 CASSPPGVETQYF TGTGCCAGCTCACCCCCCGGGGTAGAGACCCAGTACTTC
- - TRBJ1-3 TRBV19 11 CPPGGGDTIYF TGCCCCCCGGGGGGGGGTGACACCATATATTTT
- - TRBJ2-2 TRBV25-1 15 CASSEWSLRTGELFF TGTGCCAGCAGTGAATGGTCGCTGCGGACCGGGGAGCTGTTTTTT
TRBD1 - TRBJ1-2 TRBV9 12 CASGTGMNGYTF TGTGCCAGCGGGACAGGGATGAATGGCTACACCTTC
- - TRBJ1-2 TRBV30 10 CAWKGVGYTF TGTGCCTGGAAGGGGGTAGGCTACACCTTC
- few TRBJ2-5 TRBV7-6 15 CASSLEPTGRETQYF TGTGCCAGCAGCTTAGAACCCACGGGCAGGGAGACCCAGTACTTC
- - TRBJ1-3 TRBV6-5 16 CASSYDGLRSGNTIYF TGTGCCAGCAGTTACGACGGACTTCGCTCTGGAAACACCATATATTTT
TRBD2 few TRBJ2-7 TRBV28 16 CASSFTLAGLSYEQYF TGTGCCAGCAGTTTTACCCTAGCGGGACTTTCCTACGAGCAGTACTTC
- - TRBJ1-2 TRBV10-3 13 CASGGGGDYGYTF TGTGCCTCTGGAGGGGGAGGGGACTATGGCTACACCTTC
- - TRBJ2-7 TRBV7-8 17 CASSGGTVRDRGYEQYF TGTGCCAGCAGCGGAGGGACCGTCCGGGACCGCGGCTACGAGCAGTACTTC
TRBD2 - TRBJ2-1 TRBV11-3 18 CASSLSGSASGSYNEQFF TGTGCCAGCAGCTTATCCGGATCGGCTAGCGGGAGTTACAATGAGCAGTTCTTC